One and the same sample provided the 32 T cell receptor beta chains below, sequenced in a study of shared clonotypes between healthy human individuals. Sequencing was performed with immunoSEQ multiplex PCR; in TCRdb, only in-frame clones are kept and a portion is missing. This sample has around 2.5 million clones, with more than 85% found just once. The sample comprised naive CD4+ T cells from PBMCs. The sample's subset: CD45RA+ positively selected. These receptors were collected from a man between 18 and 29 years old in good health. Some clones in this sample may be carry-over from other donors' samples.

The rearrangement uses TRBV5-4 and TRBJ1-2; D not certain. Trimming stripped 3 bases from V and 12 bases from J, with 21 bases between. The CDR3 runs to 14 residues. Germline CDR1 reads SGHNT; CDR2 reads YYREEE (reference sequence). CDR3: CASSSAGSKSPDTF. In nucleotides, the CDR3 is TGTGCCAGCAGCTCAGCCGGCTCTAAGTCGCCGGACACCTTC.

CDR3 protein: CASSLTGDNQPQHF. CDR3 DNA sequence: TGTGCCAGCAGCTTGACAGGCGACAATCAGCCCCAGCATTTT. The J gene is TRBJ1-5, the V gene TRBV5-5; maybe TRBD1 (5 bases). The CDR3 is 14 amino acids. CDR1 and CDR2 from the germline V gene are SGHKS and YYEKEE (reference sequence). Between the trimmed V and J ends, which lost 1 base and 3 bases, there was a span of 8 bases. Complete variable domain (other parts from reference TRBV5-5 and TRBJ1-5): DAGVTQSPTHLIKTRGQQVTLRCSPISGHKSVSWYQQVLGQGPQFIFQYYEKEERGRGNFPDRFSARQFPNYSSELNVNALLLGDSALYLCASSLTGDNQPQHFGDGTRLSIL.

This chain joins TRBV9 and TRBJ2-5, with TRBD1 as a possible D gene (6 bases). This CDR3 has 16 amino acids. Germline CDR1 is SGDLS and CDR2 is YYNGEE. Trimming left V 4 bases short and J 1 base short, with 17 bases between. CDR3 sequence: CASSPRNRARQETQYF. CDR3 in DNA: TGTGCCAGCAGCCCACGCAACAGGGCCCGCCAAGAGACCCAGTACTTC.

The V gene is TRBV7-9, the J gene TRBJ1-4; tentative D call: TRBD1 (6 bases). The CDR3 consists of 12 residues. The germline V gene has CDR1 SEHNR and CDR2 FQNEAQ (reference sequence). The V end lost 3 bases, the J end lost 7 bases, and 6 bases lay between the germline ends. This CDR3 is CASSLGAEKLFF. The DNA for the CDR3 is TGTGCCAGCAGCTTGGGGGCTGAAAAACTGTTTTTT.

With regard to this clone: This same CDR3 is encoded by further DNA sequences in the sample. The CDR3 nucleotides are TGCAGTGCTCAGGGTAACACTGAAGCTTTCTTT. It is translated as CSAQGNTEAFF. J is TRBJ1-1 and V is TRBV20-1; D is perhaps TRBD1 (5 bases). The CDR3 length is 11 residues. Looked up from germline, CDR1 is DFQATT and CDR2 is SNEGSKA (reference sequence). Trimming removed 5 bases at V and 2 bases at J, with 6 bases between.

The chain links TRBV9 to TRBJ2-6; tentatively, D is TRBD1 (6 bases). V lost 0 bases to trimming and J lost 0 bases, with 7 bases between them. This CDR3 has 16 amino acids. The germline CDR1 and CDR2 sequences are SGDLS and YYNGEE. The CDR3: CASSVEGVSGANVLTF. CDR3 sequence (DNA): TGTGCCAGCAGCGTAGAGGGGGTCTCTGGGGCCAACGTCCTGACTTTC.

The genes are TRBV6-1 and TRBJ2-7, with a tentative D call TRBD2 (6 bases). Germline-derived CDR1 and CDR2 are MNHNS and SASEGT. This CDR3 has 12 amino acids. Trimming pared 7 bases from V and 4 bases from J, leaving 11 bases between. The CDR3 sequence is CASNSGVYEQYF. The DNA for the CDR3 is TGTGCCAGCAACTCGGGAGTTTACGAGCAGTACTTC.

The chain is built from TRBV7-9 and TRBJ2-3; 7 bases fit TRBD1. Per the germline V gene, CDR1 is SEHNR and CDR2 is FQNEAQ (reference sequence). The length of the CDR3 is 18 residues. V shed 9 bases and J 4 bases; nucleotides not matched to a gene: 22. This CDR3 reads CASTRRGGAASSSDTQYF. In DNA form, the CDR3 reads TGTGCCAGTACACGACGAGGGGGCGCGGCTAGCTCGTCAGATACGCAGTATTTT. The whole variable domain, remainder taken from reference TRBV7-9 and TRBJ2-3, is DTGVSQNPRHKITKRGQNVTFRCDPISEHNRLYWYRQTLGQGPEFLTYFQNEAQLEKSRLLSDRFSAERPKGSFSTLEIQRTEQGDSAMYLCASTRRGGAASSSDTQYFGPGTRLTVL.

The chain joins TRBV4-1 to TRBJ2-7; 8 positions agree with TRBD2. The J segment lost 2 bases and the V segment lost 4 bases, leaving 10 bases of the junction unmatched. The CDR3 totals 16 residues. CDR1 and CDR2 from the germline V gene are MGHRA and YSYEKL. Here the CDR3 DNA reads TGCGCCAGCAGCCGATGGAAGACTAGCGCTGCCTACGAGCAGTACTTC. It is translated as CASSRWKTSAAYEQYF.

The rearrangement joins TRBV11-2 to TRBJ2-7, with TRBD1 as a possible D gene (5 bases). The CDR3 runs to 13 residues. V was trimmed by 5 bases and J by 3 bases, leaving 11 bases between them. The germline gives CDR1 SGHAT, CDR2 FQNNGV. CDR3 sequence reads: CASSPLGRYEQYF. The CDR3 DNA follows: TGTGCCAGCAGCCCGTTGGGGCGCTACGAGCAGTACTTC.

This chain uses TRBV6-5 with TRBJ1-1, with 8 bases identical to TRBD1. This CDR3 has 12 amino acids. The germline V gene has CDR1 MNHEY and CDR2 SVGAGI. V was pared by 6 bases and J by 7 bases, with 4 bases of the junction left unmatched. CDR3 amino acids: CASRTGGVEAFF. DNA of the CDR3: TGTGCCAGCAGAACAGGGGGGGTTGAAGCTTTCTTT.

The sample holds one count of this clone. The chain recombines TRBV4-3 with TRBJ2-3; the D is unclear. The length of the CDR3 is 14 residues. Trimming pared 1 base from V and 5 bases from J, leaving 10 bases between. Germline V gene lookup returns CDR1 LGHNA and CDR2 YSLEER. CDR3 bases: TGCGCCAGCAGCCAAGGGCTCTTAGAAGATACGCAGTATTTT. This encodes CASSQGLLEDTQYF.

The chain carries TRBV7-9 and TRBJ2-2; tentative D call: TRBD2 (5 bases). Trimming pared 4 bases from V and 5 bases from J, leaving 8 bases between. This CDR3 comprises 13 residues. Germline V lookup: CDR1 SEHNR, CDR2 FQNEAQ (reference sequence). The DNA for the CDR3 is TGTGCCAGCAGCTCCCGGAGGACCGGGGAGCTGTTTTTT. Protein: CASSSRRTGELFF.

This clone was recorded only once. The chain carries TRBV19 and TRBJ2-1; D ambiguous. V lost 5 bases to trimming and J lost 7 bases, with 12 bases between them. The germline CDR1 and CDR2 sequences are LNHDA and SQIVND (reference sequence). CDR3 length equals 13 residues. The CDR3, as DNA: TGTGCCAGTAGTTTTTCGAGTTGGAATGAGCAGTTCTTC. Translation gives CASSFSSWNEQFF.

This rearrangement joins TRBV5-1 to TRBJ2-4, with 7 bases lining up with TRBD2. CDR3 length: 17 amino acids. V lost 5 bases, J lost 2 bases, and 13 bases stayed unmatched. Germline-derived CDR1 and CDR2 are SGHRS and YFSETQ. The DNA of the CDR3 is TGCGCCAGCAGAAGAACTTACGCGGGAGAAACCAAAAACATTCAGTACTTC. Translated: CASRRTYAGETKNIQYF.

Concerning this clone: Additional DNA sequences in this sample encode the identical CDR3. The V gene is TRBV7-3, the J gene TRBJ2-1; a possible D gene is TRBD1 (6 bases). Germline-derived CDR1 and CDR2 are SGHTA and FQGTGA. Trimming stripped 2 bases from V and 3 bases from J, with 11 bases between. The CDR3 extends over 15 amino acids. The CDR3 sequence is CASSLLGRGYNEQFF. CDR3 DNA sequence: TGTGCCAGCAGCTTACTAGGCAGGGGCTACAATGAGCAGTTCTTC.

The rearrangement uses TRBV5-1 and TRBJ2-2; the match to TRBD2 covers 8 bases. Germline CDR1 is SGHRS and CDR2 is YFSETQ. The CDR3 loop spans 19 amino acids. Germline trimming cut 2 bases from V and 4 bases from J; bases unmatched to any gene: 16. The CDR3 loop reads CASSFYGRARGYGTGELFF. The DNA for the CDR3 is TGCGCCAGCAGCTTCTACGGGAGGGCCCGGGGGTATGGCACCGGGGAGCTGTTTTTT.

This clone has only one observation. The chain uses TRBV6-1 and TRBJ1-4; D call uncertain. The CDR3 has 15 residues. V lost 0 bases and J 4 bases, leaving 9 bases between the germline ends. Per germline, CDR1 MNHNS and CDR2 SASEGT. CDR3 sequence: CASSEADLLNEKLFF. The CDR3 coding sequence is TGTGCCAGCAGTGAAGCAGACTTACTTAATGAAAAACTGTTTTTT.

The rearrangement joins TRBV7-6 to TRBJ2-3; tentatively, D is TRBD2 (6 bases). Per the germline V gene, CDR1 is SGHVS and CDR2 is FNYEAQ. The CDR3 has 16 residues. Trimming stripped 1 base from V and 5 bases from J, with 16 bases between. CDR3 protein: CASSLGASAAGDTQYF. In DNA, the CDR3 is TGTGCCAGCAGCTTAGGTGCTAGCGCCGCTGGAGATACGCAGTATTTT.

The rearrangement links TRBV29-1 to TRBJ1-1; 12 bases are shared with TRBD1. CDR1 is SQVTM and CDR2 is ANQGSEA in the germline V gene. Germline trimming cut 7 bases from V and 3 bases from J; bases unmatched to any gene: 6. This CDR3 comprises 14 residues. CDR3 coding DNA: TGCAGCGGAACCGGGACAGGGGGCTACACTGAAGCTTTCTTT. This gives the protein CSGTGTGGYTEAFF. The variable domain in full, with the rest retrieved from reference TRBV29-1 and TRBJ1-1, is SAVISQKPSRDICQRGTSLTIQCQVDSQVTMMFWYRQQPGQSLTLIATANQGSEATYESGFVIDKFPISRPNLTFSTLTVSNMSPEDSSIYLCSGTGTGGYTEAFFGQGTRLTVV.

As regards this clone: The identical CDR3 is also encoded by other nucleotide sequences in the sample. The V gene is TRBV29-1, the J gene TRBJ2-1; no definite D call. CDR3 length: 10 residues. The ends were cut back, 2 bases at V and 7 bases at J, with 3 bases in the middle. CDR1 is SQVTM and CDR2 is ANQGSEA in the germline V gene. CDR3 bases: TGCAGCGTTGAACTTAATGAGCAGTTCTTC. This gives the protein CSVELNEQFF.

The chain carries TRBV4-1 and TRBJ2-1, with D unclear. The V end was cut by 1 base, the J end by 3 bases, with 13 bases between. The V gene's germline CDR1 is MGHRA and CDR2 YSYEKL. The CDR3 length is 16 residues. CDR3 loop: CASSQVSLVSYNEQFF. The CDR3 bases are TGCGCCAGCAGCCAAGTCAGTCTAGTTAGCTACAATGAGCAGTTCTTC.

The genes are TRBV28 and TRBJ2-2; no clear D gene. Germline V gene lookup returns CDR1 MDHEN and CDR2 SYDVKM. Trimming took 3 bases from V and 6 from J, leaving 8 bases between them. The CDR3 runs to 13 residues. Here the CDR3 reads CASSFWAAGELFF. CDR3 bases: TGTGCCAGCAGTTTTTGGGCCGCCGGGGAGCTGTTTTTT.

This chain connects TRBV5-1 to TRBJ1-2, with TRBD1 as a possible D gene (6 bases). V gave up 4 bases and J gave up 2 bases, with 18 bases separating them. This CDR3 has 16 residues. The germline V gene has CDR1 SGHRS and CDR2 YFSETQ. CDR3 in amino acids: CASSPAEGVPNYGYTF. CDR3 DNA: TGCGCCAGCAGCCCCGCGGAGGGGGTTCCCAACTATGGCTACACCTTC.

The chain employs TRBV10-3 and TRBJ1-6; D unresolved. V lost 3 bases to trimming and J lost 9 bases, with 18 bases between them. The CDR3 is 16 residues long. The germline V gene has CDR1 ENHRY and CDR2 SYGVKD. CDR3 DNA: TGTGCCATCAGTGACTCTACCGCGGCACCTATTTCACCCCTCCACTTT. It is translated as CAISDSTAAPISPLHF.

The V call is TRBV5-1, the J call TRBJ2-7; D might be TRBD2 (6 bases). This CDR3 has 13 amino acids. V lost 5 bases and J lost 2, with 11 bases in between. Germline CDR1 reads SGHRS; CDR2 reads YFSETQ. Here the CDR3 reads CASRASGAYEQYF. For the CDR3, the DNA is TGCGCCAGCAGAGCTTCGGGAGCCTACGAGCAGTACTTC.

The V and J genes are TRBV15 and TRBJ2-5; D possibly corresponds to TRBD2 (6 bases). This CDR3 contains 15 residues. V was clipped by 6 bases and J by 0 bases, with 14 bases between them. CDR1 LNHNV and CDR2 YYDKDF come from the germline V gene (reference sequence). The CDR3: CATRASGLHQETQYF. The CDR3 nucleotides are TGTGCCACCAGGGCGTCGGGACTCCACCAAGAGACCCAGTACTTC.

There are a few counts of this clone. The J gene is TRBJ2-2, the V gene TRBV4-1; the D gene is possibly TRBD2 (6 bases). Between the trimmed V and J ends, which lost 1 base and 13 bases, there was a span of 10 bases. The germline CDR1 and CDR2 sequences are MGHRA and YSYEKL. CDR3 length: 12 amino acids. The CDR3 loop is CASSQGSGRLFF. The CDR3 nucleotides read TGCGCCAGCAGCCAAGGCTCCGGGAGGCTGTTTTTT.

This clone has only one observation. The chain has TRBV9 and TRBJ2-7; D is tentatively TRBD1 or TRBD2 (5 bases each). CDR1 SGDLS and CDR2 YYNGEE come from the germline V gene. The CDR3 is made up of 15 amino acids. V was shortened by 0 bases and J by 3 bases, with 13 bases between the two germline ends. The CDR3 reads CASSVVSGQIYEQYF. The CDR3, as DNA: TGTGCCAGCAGCGTAGTAAGCGGACAAATCTACGAGCAGTACTTC.

The V and J genes are TRBV29-1 and TRBJ2-5, with a possible D match to TRBD1 (7 bases). The J call may be faulty, since TRBJ2-7 better matches the DNA end. The length of the CDR3 is 15 residues. Germline V gives CDR1 SQVTM, CDR2 ANQGSEA. CDR3 residues: CSVEISQGGPYEQYF. In DNA form, the CDR3 reads TGCAGCGTTGAAATCTCGCAGGGGGGCCCCTACGAGCAGTACTTC.

The J gene is TRBJ2-2, the V gene TRBV4-3, with D uncertain. Trimming removed 0 bases from V and 6 bases from J, with 5 bases in between. The CDR3 has 13 residues. CDR1 and CDR2 from the germline V gene are LGHNA and YSLEER. The CDR3 DNA follows: TGCGCCAGCAGCCAAGATACGCCCGGGGAGCTGTTTTTT. It translates to CASSQDTPGELFF.

This sequence joins TRBV7-2 and TRBJ2-7; unclear D gene. CDR1 and CDR2 (germline): SGHTA, FQGNSA. Trimming shortened V by 2 bases and J by 2 bases, and 13 bases separated the two germline ends. The CDR3 consists of 15 residues. This chain's CDR3 is CASSLWVDKTYEQYF. The CDR3 nucleotides read TGTGCCAGCAGCTTATGGGTCGACAAAACCTACGAGCAGTACTTC.